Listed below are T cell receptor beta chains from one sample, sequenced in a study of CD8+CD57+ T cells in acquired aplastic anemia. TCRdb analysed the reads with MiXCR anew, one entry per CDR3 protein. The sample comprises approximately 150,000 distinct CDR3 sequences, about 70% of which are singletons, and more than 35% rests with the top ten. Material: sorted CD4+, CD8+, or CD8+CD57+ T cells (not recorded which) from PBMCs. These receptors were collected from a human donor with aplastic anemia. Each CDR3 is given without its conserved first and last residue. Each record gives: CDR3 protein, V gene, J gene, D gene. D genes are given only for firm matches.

ASIGQSNTGELF,TRBV2,TRBJ2-2,.
ASSQATGTGFYEQY,TRBV5-4,TRBJ2-7,TRBD1
ASSLNPGQGSYEQY,TRBV9,TRBJ2-7,TRBD1
ASSWGPNRF,TRBV13,TRBJ2-1,.
AISGTDPNNEQF,TRBV10-3,TRBJ2-1,.
SERGRSTEAF,TRBV20-1,TRBJ1-1,.
SAPNAGKETQY,TRBV20-1,TRBJ2-5,.
ASRLANEQF,TRBV25-1,TRBJ2-1,.
ASSVMAPATAF,TRBV25-1,TRBJ1-1,.
ASNRDLGNEQF,TRBV7-2,TRBJ2-1,.